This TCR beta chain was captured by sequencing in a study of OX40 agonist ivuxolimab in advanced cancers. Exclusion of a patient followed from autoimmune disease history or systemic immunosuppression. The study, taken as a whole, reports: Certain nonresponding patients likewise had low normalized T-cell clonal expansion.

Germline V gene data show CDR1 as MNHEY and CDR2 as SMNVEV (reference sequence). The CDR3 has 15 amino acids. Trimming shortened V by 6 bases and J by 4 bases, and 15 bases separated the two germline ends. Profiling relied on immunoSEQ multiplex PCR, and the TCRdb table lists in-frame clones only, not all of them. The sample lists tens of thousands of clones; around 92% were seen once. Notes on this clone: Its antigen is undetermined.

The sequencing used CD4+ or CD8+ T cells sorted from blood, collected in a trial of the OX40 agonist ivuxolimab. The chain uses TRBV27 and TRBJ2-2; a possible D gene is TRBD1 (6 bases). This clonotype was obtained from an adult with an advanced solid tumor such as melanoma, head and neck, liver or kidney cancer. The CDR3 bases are TGTGCCAGCAGGCAATTAGGGGGAGTCACCGGGGAGCTGTTTTTT. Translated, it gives CASRQLGGVTGELFF.